The clone carrying this T cell receptor beta chain appeared a few times. Its antigen is as yet unknown. Exclusion applied to patients with autoimmune disease history or systemic immunosuppression. The data were taken from a study of OX40 agonist ivuxolimab in advanced cancers. Study observations and caveats: Antigen specificity of clonally expanded peripheral T cells was not established.

Looked up from germline, CDR1 is MNHNS and CDR2 is SASEGT. V dropped 10 bases and J dropped 3 bases, with 15 bases sitting between them. This CDR3 spans 13 amino acids. TCRdb keeps only in-frame clones here, not all; method: immunoSEQ multiplex PCR. The sample consists of around 63,000 clones, 75% to 90% of them appearing once. This TCR was sampled from an adult with an advanced solid tumor such as melanoma, head and neck, liver or kidney cancer. The chain uses TRBV6-1 and TRBJ1-2; D gene ambiguous. The sample here was CD4+ or CD8+ T cells sorted from blood, taken in a trial of the OX40 agonist ivuxolimab. CDR3 residues: CATRTALDYGYTF. The CDR3 coding sequence is TGTGCCACCAGGACGGCCCTGGACTATGGCTACACCTTC.